These 18 T cell receptor beta chains came from one sample sequenced in a study of blood T cell repertoires in COVID-19. The assay was immunoSEQ multiplex PCR, and TCRdb's table has in-frame clones only and misses some. The data hold 200,000 to 300,000 clones, with over 80% observed a single time. The sample was peripheral blood. Every receptor here comes from a middle-aged woman who had recovered from COVID-19.

The V call is TRBV28, the J call TRBJ1-1; D ambiguous. This CDR3 is 12 amino acids long. The V end was cut by 7 bases, the J end by 1 base, with 7 bases between. CDR1 and CDR2 (germline): MDHEN, SYDVKM. In DNA, the CDR3 is TGTGCCAGCAAATCAGGGAACACTGAAGCTTTCTTT. Translating gives CASKSGNTEAFF.

CDR3 residues: CASSPGGSYGYTF. The CDR3 DNA reads as TGTGCCAGCAGTCCAGGGGGTTCCTATGGCTACACCTTC. The chain joins TRBV12-3 or TRBV12-4 to TRBJ1-2; TRBD1 agrees at 7 bases. J lost 4 bases, V lost 5 bases, and 4 bases had no gene match. This CDR3 spans 13 amino acids.

The chain carries TRBV19 and TRBJ1-2, with TRBD1 as a possible D gene (5 bases). Per germline, CDR1 LNHDA and CDR2 SQIVND (reference sequence). The CDR3 sequence is 14 residues long. V was clipped by 7 bases and J by 8 bases, with 20 bases between them. The CDR3, as DNA: TGTGCCAGTAACTCTGAGGAGGGACTTGTGGGCTACACCTTC. It specifies CASNSEEGLVGYTF.

V and J are TRBV4-1 and TRBJ1-1; D unclear. Deletions cut 1 base from V and 3 bases from J, with 12 bases between. The CDR3 has 15 amino acids. CDR1 and CDR2 (germline): MGHRA, YSYEKL. The CDR3 region is CASSQVGRIYTEAFF. In nucleotides, the CDR3 is TGCGCCAGCAGCCAAGTTGGCAGGATATACACTGAAGCTTTCTTT.

The count of this clone is one. The J gene is TRBJ1-1, the V gene TRBV5-4; possibly TRBD1 for D (5 bases). Germline CDR1 and CDR2: SGHNT and YYREEE (reference sequence). The CDR3 totals 12 residues. Deletions cut 1 base from V and 5 bases from J, with 6 bases between. The CDR3 region is CASSLRQTEAFF. In nucleotides, the CDR3 is TGTGCCAGCAGCTTGAGACAGACTGAAGCTTTCTTT.

This sequence joins TRBV6-6 and TRBJ1-2; no firm D call. There are 13 residues in the CDR3. CDR1 is MNHNY, CDR2 SVGAGI, per germline (reference sequence). V lost 2 bases and J lost 7, with 11 bases in between. The CDR3 spells CASSYPAEPGYTF. The DNA of the CDR3 is TGTGCCAGCAGTTACCCTGCGGAGCCTGGCTACACCTTC.

The chain joins TRBV9 to TRBJ1-3; D uncertain. The CDR3 spans 14 residues. Trimming cost V 3 bases and J 4 bases, with 11 bases left between them. Germline CDR1 reads SGDLS; CDR2 reads YYNGEE. This chain's CDR3 is CASSGRQEGNTIYF. The CDR3 bases are TGTGCCAGCAGCGGGAGGCAAGAGGGAAACACCATATATTTT. The full variable domain, rest sourced from reference TRBV9 and TRBJ1-3, is DSGVTQTPKHLITATGQRVTLRCSPRSGDLSVYWYQQSLDQGLQFLIQYYNGEERAKGNILERFSAQQFPDLHSELNLSSLELGDSALYFCASSGRQEGNTIYFGEGSWLTVV.

The gene calls are TRBV5-1 and TRBJ1-4, with 8 bases fitting TRBD1. The ends lost 0 bases at V and 6 bases at J; junction bases unmatched: 4. The germline V gene has CDR1 SGHRS and CDR2 YFSETQ. The CDR3 consists of 15 residues. The CDR3 reads CASSLATGGDEKLFF. Here the CDR3 DNA reads TGCGCCAGCAGCTTGGCCACAGGGGGTGATGAAAAACTGTTTTTT.

V usage is TRBV4-1 and J usage is TRBJ2-1; 11 bases are shared with TRBD1. V gave up 6 bases and J gave up 0 bases; unmatched junction bases: 13. The CDR3 runs to 19 residues. The germline gives CDR1 MGHRA, CDR2 YSYEKL. CDR3 amino acids: CASRGTGGKRQGSYNEQFF. In nucleotides, the CDR3 is TGCGCCAGCAGGGGGACAGGGGGTAAGAGACAGGGCTCCTACAATGAGCAGTTCTTC.

The chain joins TRBV13 to TRBJ2-6; 8 bases fit TRBD1. The CDR3 spans 17 residues. V dropped 3 bases and J dropped 0; count of bases not matched to a gene: 4. Per germline, CDR1 PRHDT and CDR2 FYEKMQ (reference sequence). The CDR3 loop reads CASSFAGGYSGANVLTF. DNA of the CDR3: TGTGCCAGCAGCTTTGCAGGGGGCTACTCTGGGGCCAACGTCCTGACTTTC.

The chain links TRBV10-2 to TRBJ2-3; 8 bases are a match to TRBD2. The V gene end was trimmed by 10 bases and the J gene end by 5 bases; junction bases not matched to a gene: 11. Germline V gene lookup returns CDR1 WSHSY and CDR2 SAAADI. This CDR3 spans 14 amino acids. DNA of the CDR3: TGCGCCACACTAGCGGCAACTCAGGGAGATACGCAGTATTTT. It codes for CATLAATQGDTQYF.

The chain recombines TRBV12-3 or TRBV12-4 with TRBJ2-3; weak D call: TRBD1 (6 bases). V gave up 3 bases and J gave up 5 bases, with 9 bases separating them. The CDR3 is made up of 13 amino acids. The CDR3 region is CASSFVGGDTQYF. The CDR3, as DNA: TGTGCCAGCAGTTTCGTAGGGGGAGATACGCAGTATTTT.

J is TRBJ1-5 and V is TRBV3-1 (or the pseudogene TRBV3-2), with 8 bases matching TRBD1. The V segment lost 0 bases and the J segment 2 bases; nucleotides outside the gene matches: 21. The CDR3 has 22 residues. Germline V gene lookup returns CDR1 LGHDT and CDR2 YNNKEL (reference sequence). CDR3 bases: TGTGCCAGCAGCCAAGATCTGGAGGCGGGGCAAATGACAGGGGACGGCAATCAGCCCCAGCATTTT. It specifies CASSQDLEAGQMTGDGNQPQHF.

The chain couples TRBV3-1 (or the pseudogene TRBV3-2) to TRBJ2-7, with D hard to call. CDR3 length: 13 residues. The V end was cut by 0 bases, the J end by 6 bases, with 9 bases between. Germline CDR1 and CDR2: LGHDT and YNNKEL (reference sequence). The CDR3 loop is CASSQDLGLEQYF. The CDR3 nucleotides read TGTGCCAGCAGCCAAGATCTAGGCCTCGAGCAGTACTTC.

This clone is a singleton in its sample. The genes are TRBV5-1 and TRBJ1-5; TRBD1 agrees at 9 bases. The V gene's germline CDR1 is SGHRS and CDR2 YFSETQ. The CDR3 length is 16 residues. Trimming took 4 bases from V and 2 from J; bases not matched to a gene: 7. The CDR3: CASSPGTGFGNQPQHF. The CDR3 bases are TGCGCCAGCAGCCCGGGGACAGGGTTTGGCAATCAGCCCCAGCATTTT.

The CDR3 region is CASSPEGGYEQYF. CDR3 nucleotides: TGCGCCAGCAGCCCGGAGGGAGGTTACGAGCAGTACTTC. The chain uses TRBV5-1 and TRBJ2-7, with a weak D call TRBD2 (6 bases). The CDR3 length is 13 residues. V was clipped by 4 bases and J by 4 bases, with 12 bases between them. Germline V gives CDR1 SGHRS, CDR2 YFSETQ.

The gene calls are TRBV9 and TRBJ2-1, with D tentatively TRBD1 (5 bases). Per the germline V gene, CDR1 is SGDLS and CDR2 is YYNGEE. Trimming removed 0 bases at V and 6 bases at J, with 16 bases between. CDR3 size: 16 residues. Written as DNA, the CDR3 is TGTGCCAGCAGCGTAGGTGGGGCATTGGGCCTCAATGAGCAGTTCTTC. This translates into CASSVGGALGLNEQFF.

This clone was observed a handful of times. The rearrangement links TRBV6-6 to TRBJ2-1, with TRBD1 matching over 7 bases. The CDR3 is 15 amino acids. Per germline, CDR1 MNHNY and CDR2 SVGAGI (reference sequence). The J segment lost 0 bases and the V segment lost 6 bases, leaving 5 bases of the junction unmatched. The CDR3 loop reads CASRATGSSYNEQFF. The CDR3, as DNA: TGTGCCAGCAGGGCGACAGGGAGCTCCTACAATGAGCAGTTCTTC.